The clone carrying this TCR beta chain turned up a few times. The antigen is undetermined. These data belong to a study of beta chain features in type 1 diabetes. Study-wide results and limits: Whether HLA type affects TCRB rearrangement stayed undetermined in the present work.

A heparinised blood draw that averaged approximately 120 mL was obtained once from each donor. Sort purity for all populations was recorded as exceeding 98%. What was sequenced were expressed TCRB transcripts, since all of the isolated RNA had been reverse transcribed. Assay used: immunoSEQ multiplex PCR; TCRdb lists only in-frame clones, some missing. In the table there are over 65,000 clones, about a third of which are singletons. CDR1 and CDR2 from the germline V gene are SGHAT and FQNNGV. This CDR3 spans 12 amino acids. With V trimmed by 2 bases and J by 8 bases, 2 bases remained unmatched. This TCR was sampled from a woman between 18 and 29 years old in good health. The chain carries TRBV11-2 and TRBJ1-1; 7 bases are a match to TRBD1. Source material: stem cell memory CD4+ T cells from blood. The CDR3 loop reads CASSLPDREAFF. CDR3 DNA sequence: TGTGCCAGCAGCTTACCGGACAGGGAAGCTTTCTTT.